The 7 T cell receptor beta chains presented below share a single source sample, sequenced in a study of CD8 T cells in ankylosing spondylitis. MiXCR, applied by TCRdb to the 5' RACE reads, yields one record per CDR3 protein. The data show 300,000 to 350,000 distinct CDR3 sequences, with around 21% seen just once and about 3.7% held by the top ten. Sequenced sample: blood, either unsorted or a sorted T cell fraction (not recorded which). All receptors come from a female donor with ankylosing spondylitis or in good health (not recorded which).

This rearrangement joins TRBV7-9 to TRBJ1-1; a weak D match, TRBD1 (5 bases). With 4 bases removed from V and 6 bases from J, the gap between germline ends came to 12 bases. Germline assignment: CDR1 SEHNR and CDR2 FQNEAQ (reference sequence). The length of the CDR3 is 13 residues. The CDR3 loop is CASSSAGGAEAFF. In DNA, the CDR3 is TGTGCCAGCAGCTCAGCTGGGGGAGCTGAAGCTTTCTTT.

The chain couples TRBV11-2 to TRBJ2-1; 9 bases align to TRBD2. CDR3 length: 16 residues. CDR1 and CDR2 (germline): SGHAT, FQNNGV. The junction had 5 bases not matched to a gene; V was cut back by 5 bases and J by 0 bases. The CDR3 reads CASSPNSGSSYNEQFF. As DNA, the CDR3 is TGTGCCAGCAGCCCAAATAGCGGGAGCTCCTACAATGAGCAGTTCTTC.

The genes are TRBV4-3 and TRBJ2-3; TRBD2 matches 8 bases. Germline assignment: CDR1 LGHNA and CDR2 YSLEER. The V segment lost 3 bases and the J segment 9 bases; nucleotides outside the gene matches: 5. The CDR3 runs to 13 residues. CDR3 loop: CASSQGTRGTQYF. Here the CDR3 DNA reads TGCGCCAGCAGCCAGGGGACTAGGGGAACGCAGTATTTT.

This clonotype has only a few counts. This chain links TRBV29-1 with TRBJ2-5; tentatively, D is TRBD2 (7 bases). Deletions cut 4 bases from V and 2 bases from J, with 14 bases between. There are 14 residues in the CDR3. Germline loops: CDR1 SQVTM, CDR2 ANQGSEA. CDR3 residues: CSVGAAGAQETQYF. The CDR3, as DNA: TGCAGCGTTGGGGCCGCGGGGGCTCAAGAGACCCAGTACTTC. The full variable domain, with the rest looked up from reference TRBV29-1 and TRBJ2-5, is SAVISQKPSRDICQRGTSLTIQCQVDSQVTMMFWYRQQPGQSLTLIATANQGSEATYESGFVIDKFPISRPNLTFSTLTVSNMSPEDSSIYLCSVGAAGAQETQYFGPGTRLLVL.

This chain connects TRBV20-1 to TRBJ2-5; D possibly matches TRBD1 or TRBD2 (7 bases each). This CDR3 spans 15 amino acids. V lost 3 bases and J 3 bases, leaving 17 bases between the germline ends. Germline V gives CDR1 DFQATT, CDR2 SNEGSKA (reference sequence). The CDR3 coding sequence is TGCAGTGCTAGTCCTGCCCAGGGGGGGGAAGAGACCCAGTACTTC. Its translation is CSASPAQGGEETQYF.

The V gene is TRBV6-2 or TRBV6-3, the J gene TRBJ1-5; TRBD1 is a possible D gene (5 bases). The length of the CDR3 is 16 residues. V lost 4 bases and J 4 bases, leaving 17 bases between the germline ends. CDR1 and CDR2 from the germline V gene are MNHEY and SVGEGT. The CDR3 here is CASSSGGVSRNQPQHF. The CDR3 nucleotides read TGTGCCAGCAGTTCGGGAGGGGTATCGCGGAATCAGCCCCAGCATTTT.

This clonotype was found many times. The chain links TRBV6-5 to TRBJ2-7, with a tentative D call TRBD2 (6 bases). This CDR3 has 17 residues. Trimming took off 3 bases at V and 3 bases at J, with 21 bases between the two ends. Germline V gene lookup returns CDR1 MNHEY and CDR2 SVGAGI. CDR3 in DNA: TGTGCCAGCAGTTATCGCGTAGGTTTGGAGGGCGGCTACGAGCAGTACTTC. Protein sequence: CASSYRVGLEGGYEQYF.